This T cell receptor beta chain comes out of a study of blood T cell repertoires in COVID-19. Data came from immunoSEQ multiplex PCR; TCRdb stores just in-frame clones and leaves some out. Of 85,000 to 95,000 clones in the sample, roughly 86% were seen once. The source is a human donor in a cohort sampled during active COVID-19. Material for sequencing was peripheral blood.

The CDR3 DNA sequence: TGTGCCAGCAGCTTGGACAGGCGAAGTCACGAGCAGTACTTC. It is translated as CASSLDRRSHEQYF. The gene calls are TRBV5-4 and TRBJ2-7, with D maybe TRBD1 (5 bases). Per germline, CDR1 SGHNT and CDR2 YYREEE (reference sequence). V was trimmed by 0 bases and J by 5 bases, leaving 12 bases between them. The CDR3 length is 14 residues.